The sequence of this T cell receptor (beta chain) was determined in a study of cytomegalovirus exposure and HLA in healthy donors. The PCR had 60 Vbeta and 13 Jbeta primers. Produced via immunoSEQ multiplex PCR; TCRdb's table is partial and in-frame only. This repertoire shows fewer than 70,000 clones, around 83% found once; its top ten account for approximately 1.5%. This clone was observed a handful of times. What it recognizes is unknown. Whole-study findings and limits: Altogether, 150 to 200 TCR beta chains were recorded as cytomegalovirus-associated. Later analysis reportedly placed an Asian-associated ancestry cluster below the roughly 680-donor mean in N-insertions.

Germline CDR1 LNHDA, CDR2 SQIVND (reference sequence). CDR3 length equals 16 residues. V lost 0 bases and J lost 2, with 12 bases in between. Sequencing input: PBMCs. This receptor was obtained from a human donor in good health. The chain links TRBV19 to TRBJ2-3, with D perhaps matching TRBD2 (5 bases). In DNA, the CDR3 is TGTGCCAGTAGTATAGATCACGGGATAACCACAGATACGCAGTATTTT. This translates into CASSIDHGITTDTQYF.